These 15 T cell receptor beta chains originate from one sample sequenced in a study of blood T cells in healthy people across ages. With a J-beta primer mix and a sample-barcoded 5' primer, a second PCR ran about 7 to 11 cycles. A single record per CDR3 protein comes from TCRdb applying MiXCR to the 5' RACE reads. Of 1,100,000 or so distinct CDR3 sequences listed, 40% to 45% are singletons. Sequencing was performed on blood. The receptors stem from a woman in her fifties or sixties in good health.

Notes on this clonotype: The germline gene is not matched at one end of the junction; a read error may be the cause. The genes are TRBV27 and TRBJ1-2, with TRBD1 matching over 7 bases. The CDR3 extends over 13 amino acids. The germline gives CDR1 MNHEY, CDR2 SMNVEV (reference sequence). CDR3 loop: CASSVSTGRGYTF. CDR3 in DNA: TGTGCCAGCAGTGTATCGACAGGGAGAGGCTACACCTTC.

This clonotype was counted between two and nine times. This chain joins TRBV2 and TRBJ2-3; 7 nucleotides agree with TRBD2. The J segment lost 2 bases and the V segment lost 8 bases, leaving 7 bases of the junction unmatched. CDR3 size: 14 residues. Germline CDR1 is SNHLY and CDR2 is FYNNEI. The CDR3 sequence is CASGIGTNTDTQYF. The CDR3 region has the DNA TGTGCCAGCGGGATTGGGACTAACACAGATACGCAGTATTTT. The variable domain in full, completed from reference TRBV2 and TRBJ2-3, reads EPEVTQTPSHQVTQMGQEVILRCVPISNHLYFYWYRQILGQKVEFLVSFYNNEISEKSEIFDDQFSVERPDGSNFTLKIRSTKLEDSAMYFCASGIGTNTDTQYFGPGTRLTVL.

The rearrangement links TRBV10-3 to TRBJ2-2, with 9 bases identical to TRBD1. The V gene end was trimmed by 8 bases and the J gene end by 4 bases; junction bases not matched to a gene: 8. The V gene's germline CDR1 is ENHRY and CDR2 SYGVKD. This CDR3 is 15 amino acids long. CDR3 nucleotides: TGTGCCATCGGCGGGACAGGGTCAATCACCGGGGAGCTGTTTTTT. This translates into CAIGGTGSITGELFF.

The chain is built from TRBV20-1 and TRBJ2-1, with D perhaps TRBD1 (6 bases). Trimming took off 6 bases at V and 13 bases at J, with 19 bases between the two ends. Germline V lookup: CDR1 DFQATT, CDR2 SNEGSKA (reference sequence). The CDR3 extends over 12 amino acids. The CDR3 region has the DNA TGCAGTGCCGAATTACAGGGTGAGACCCAGTTCTTC. Protein sequence: CSAELQGETQFF.

The rearrangement links TRBV3-1 to TRBJ2-4, with 8 bases fitting TRBD2. The last part of the DNA fits TRBJ2-7 better; the J call may be wrong. Germline CDR1 LGHDT, CDR2 YNNKEL (reference sequence). The CDR3 spans 15 residues. The CDR3 loop reads CASSLLGLDGYEQYF. In DNA, the CDR3 is TGTGCCAGCAGCCTTCTGGGACTAGACGGTTACGAGCAGTACTTC.

The chain joins TRBV5-8 to TRBJ2-4; 12 bases fit TRBD2. Germline V gene data show CDR1 as SGHTS and CDR2 as YDEGEE. This CDR3 has 14 residues. J was trimmed by 7 bases and V by 8 bases; bases with no gene match: 7. The CDR3 nucleotides are TGTGCCAGTCATCTAGCGGGGGGGCCGAACATTCAGTACTTC. This sequence encodes CASHLAGGPNIQYF. Supplemented by reference TRBV5-8 and TRBJ2-4, the full variable domain reads EAGVTQSPTHLIKTRGQQATLRCSPISGHTSVYWYQQALGLGLQFLLWYDEGEERNRGNFPPRFSGRQFPNYSSELNVNALELEDSALYLCASHLAGGPNIQYFGAGTRLSVL.

A few counts support this clonotype. The chain uses TRBV28 and TRBJ2-1; D unclear. This CDR3 is built from 11 residues. Germline V gives CDR1 MDHEN, CDR2 SYDVKM. V dropped 8 bases and J dropped 5 bases, with 7 bases sitting between them. The CDR3 loop is CASCKDNEQFF. In nucleotides, the CDR3 is TGTGCCAGCTGCAAGGACAATGAGCAGTTCTTC.

The V and J genes are TRBV11-2 and TRBJ2-5, with D hard to call. Germline V lookup: CDR1 SGHAT, CDR2 FQNNGV. The germline V and J ends were trimmed by 4 bases and 3 bases, with 12 bases remaining between them. The CDR3 spans 14 residues. The CDR3 DNA is TGTGCCAGCAGCTCCTTTGTGAGGAAAGAGACCCAGTACTTC. Its translation is CASSSFVRKETQYF.

This clonotype turned up a few times. The J gene is TRBJ2-2, the V gene TRBV5-1; TRBD1 might be the D (5 bases). Trimming left V 5 bases short and J 2 bases short, with 13 bases between. CDR3 size: 15 residues. CDR1 is SGHRS, CDR2 YFSETQ, per germline. CDR3 sequence: CASSSTGLNTGELFF. DNA for the CDR3: TGCGCCAGCAGTTCAACAGGCCTAAACACCGGGGAGCTGTTTTTT.

The CDR3 DNA is TGTGCCAGCAGTTTGGGAGGGGCAGGGACCTCTGGGGCCAACGTCCTGACTTTC. Translated: CASSLGGAGTSGANVLTF. The genes are TRBV27 and TRBJ2-6; 7 positions match TRBD2. Germline assignment: CDR1 MNHEY and CDR2 SMNVEV (reference sequence). The J segment lost 0 bases and the V segment lost 3 bases, leaving 8 bases of the junction unmatched. This CDR3 is built from 18 residues.

The chain carries TRBV12-3 or TRBV12-4 and TRBJ1-1, with no clear D. Between the trimmed V and J ends, which lost 5 bases and 2 bases, there was a span of 0 bases. This CDR3 region has 10 residues. In nucleotides, the CDR3 is TGTGCCAGCAGTAACACTGAAGCTTTCTTT. Translation: CASSNTEAFF.

This chain links TRBV20-1 with TRBJ2-3; 13 bases match TRBD2. Trimming removed 3 bases from V and 4 bases from J; junction bases left unmatched: 4. The germline gives CDR1 DFQATT, CDR2 SNEGSKA (reference sequence). The CDR3 contains 15 residues. Here the CDR3 DNA reads TGCAGTGCTAGCCGGACTAGCGGGAGACCAGATACGCAGTATTTT. Translation gives CSASRTSGRPDTQYF.

This clonotype appeared a single time. This chain connects TRBV6-5 to TRBJ2-4; 7 bases fit TRBD1. The J call is uncertain, as TRBJ2-7 better fits the DNA end. CDR3 size: 14 residues. CDR1 MNHEY and CDR2 SVGAGI come from the germline V gene. The CDR3 spells CASRPDREYNEQYF. As DNA, the CDR3 is TGTGCCAGCAGACCTGACAGGGAATATAACGAGCAGTACTTC.

This sequence joins TRBV28 and TRBJ1-5, with 9 bases aligning to TRBD1. Unmatched junction bases numbered 15, after V lost 5 bases and J lost 4 bases. Germline V gene lookup returns CDR1 MDHEN and CDR2 SYDVKM. This CDR3 has 18 amino acids. The CDR3 spells CASSTILDRGIGNQPQHF. CDR3 in DNA: TGTGCCAGCAGTACAATCCTGGACAGGGGCATTGGGAATCAGCCCCAGCATTTT.

With respect to this clonotype: The germline gene is not matched at one end of the junction; a read error may be the cause. The CDR3 here is CASSPRTGGNTETFF. In DNA form, the CDR3 reads TGTGCCAGCTCACCACGGACAGGGGGAAACACTGAAACTTTCTTT. The chain joins TRBV18 to TRBJ1-1; the match to TRBD1 covers 10 bases. The CDR3 length is 15 residues. Per the germline V gene, CDR1 is KGHSH and CDR2 is LQKENI.